Listed below are T cell receptor beta chains from one sample, sequenced in a study of shared clonotypes between healthy human individuals. Only in-frame clones appear in the TCRdb table, and some are missing; sequencing was by immunoSEQ multiplex PCR. Among approximately 500,000 clones listed, 90% to 97% were seen once. Sequencing was carried out using naive CD4+ T cells sorted from blood. The receptors come from a woman in her twenties or thirties in good health. The CDR3 runs from the conserved cysteine through the conserved F or W. A D gene is named only where the DNA matches it firmly. Size values are once, few and many counts, or a class for expanded clones, and some rows have none.

clone_size: .
v_call: TRBV29-1
j_call: TRBJ2-4
cdr3_length: 16
d_call: TRBD1
cdr3_nt: TGCAGCGTTATGTTCGTTACAGGGGGATCAAAAAACATTCAGTACTTC
cdr3_aa: CSVMFVTGGSKNIQYF

clone_size: .
v_call: TRBV18
j_call: TRBJ2-7
cdr3_length: 13
d_call: .
cdr3_nt: TGTGCCAGCTCACCACCGGGACGCAACGAGCAGTACTTC
cdr3_aa: CASSPPGRNEQYF

clone_size: .
v_call: TRBV5-1
j_call: TRBJ2-7
cdr3_length: 15
d_call: TRBD1
cdr3_nt: TGCGCCAGCAGCTCAACTCGACAGGGACGAAACGAGCAGTACTTC
cdr3_aa: CASSSTRQGRNEQYF

clone_size: .
v_call: TRBV30
j_call: TRBJ1-1
cdr3_length: 13
d_call: .
cdr3_nt: TGTGCCTGGAGTCGGGGGGGATCCACTGAAGCTTTCTTT
cdr3_aa: CAWSRGGSTEAFF

clone_size: .
v_call: TRBV10-1
j_call: TRBJ2-3
cdr3_length: 16
d_call: .
cdr3_nt: TGCGCCAGCAGTGAGGTAAGGTGGGGGACTCCTCGTCCGCAGTATTTT
cdr3_aa: CASSEVRWGTPRPQYF

clone_size: .
v_call: TRBV27
j_call: TRBJ2-7
cdr3_length: 16
d_call: .
cdr3_nt: TGTGCCAGCAGTTTAGGGGGAGGCTTGCCTTACTACGAGCAGTACTTC
cdr3_aa: CASSLGGGLPYYEQYF

clone_size: .
v_call: TRBV28
j_call: TRBJ2-3
cdr3_length: 13
d_call: .
cdr3_nt: TGTGCCAGCAGTTCCCCTAGACCGGATACGCAGTATTTT
cdr3_aa: CASSSPRPDTQYF

clone_size: .
v_call: TRBV6-1
j_call: TRBJ2-1
cdr3_length: 15
d_call: TRBD2
cdr3_nt: TGTGCCAGCAGCGATCCCGGACTAGCCTACAATGAGCAGTTCTTC
cdr3_aa: CASSDPGLAYNEQFF

clone_size: .
v_call: TRBV29-1
j_call: TRBJ2-3
cdr3_length: 15
d_call: TRBD1
cdr3_nt: TGCAGCGTTGAAGGTGACAGGGGTTTTAGGGATACGCAGTATTTT
cdr3_aa: CSVEGDRGFRDTQYF

clone_size: once
v_call: TRBV18
j_call: TRBJ2-7
cdr3_length: 16
d_call: .
cdr3_nt: TGTGCCAGCTCACCCCTTGGTAGCTTGAGCGGCTACGAGCAGTACTTC
cdr3_aa: CASSPLGSLSGYEQYF

clone_size: .
v_call: TRBV6-1
j_call: TRBJ1-2
cdr3_length: 15
d_call: .
cdr3_nt: TGTGCCAGCAGCTGGTCGGGGAGTACTAACTATGGCTACACCTTC
cdr3_aa: CASSWSGSTNYGYTF

clone_size: .
v_call: TRBV18
j_call: TRBJ2-5
cdr3_length: 15
d_call: TRBD1
cdr3_nt: TGTGCCAGCTCACCTAATACAGGGGGCCAAGAGACCCAGTACTTC
cdr3_aa: CASSPNTGGQETQYF

clone_size: .
v_call: TRBV28
j_call: TRBJ1-1
cdr3_length: 15
d_call: TRBD1
cdr3_nt: TGTGCCAGCAGTTTAGTTCAGGGGGCAGGTACTGAAGCTTTCTTT
cdr3_aa: CASSLVQGAGTEAFF

clone_size: .
v_call: TRBV4-1
j_call: TRBJ2-7
cdr3_length: 14
d_call: .
cdr3_nt: TGCGCCAGCAGCCAAGCGGGGATCTCCTACGAGCAGTACTTC
cdr3_aa: CASSQAGISYEQYF

clone_size: .
v_call: TRBV5-8
j_call: TRBJ1-5
cdr3_length: 15
d_call: .
cdr3_nt: TGTGCCAGCAGCTTGCAGGGTGAGTCCACTCAGCCCCAGCATTTT
cdr3_aa: CASSLQGESTQPQHF

clone_size: once
v_call: TRBV2
j_call: TRBJ1-5
cdr3_length: 12
d_call: .
cdr3_nt: TGTGCCAGCAGTGAAGTCGGGGGCCCTCGGCATTTT
cdr3_aa: CASSEVGGPRHF

clone_size: .
v_call: TRBV5-1
j_call: TRBJ2-1
cdr3_length: 12
d_call: .
cdr3_nt: TGCGCCAGCAGCTTAAGAGGGGATGAGCAGTTCTTC
cdr3_aa: CASSLRGDEQFF

clone_size: .
v_call: TRBV7-8
j_call: TRBJ2-7
cdr3_length: 16
d_call: .
cdr3_nt: TGTGCCAGCAGCTCCCGGACCGCTTCGGACCTATACGAGCAGTACTTC
cdr3_aa: CASSSRTASDLYEQYF

clone_size: .
v_call: TRBV21-1
j_call: TRBJ2-2
cdr3_length: 17
d_call: .
cdr3_nt: TGTGCCAGCAGCTCGCCACCGGGGCGGTTCAACACCGGGGAGCTGTTTTTT
cdr3_aa: CASSSPPGRFNTGELFF

clone_size: .
v_call: TRBV5-1
j_call: TRBJ2-7
cdr3_length: 14
d_call: .
cdr3_nt: TGCGCCAGCAGGACCCTAACTTCAAGCGACGAGCAGTACTTC
cdr3_aa: CASRTLTSSDEQYF

clone_size: .
v_call: TRBV6-1
j_call: TRBJ1-1
cdr3_length: 13
d_call: .
cdr3_nt: TGTGCCAGCACTAAAGGAGGGGTCACTGAAGCTTTCTTT
cdr3_aa: CASTKGGVTEAFF

clone_size: .
v_call: TRBV5-1
j_call: TRBJ2-7
cdr3_length: 17
d_call: .
cdr3_nt: TGCGCCAGCAGCTTGGGTATTAGGACAAAAAGCTCCTACGAGCAGTACTTC
cdr3_aa: CASSLGIRTKSSYEQYF

clone_size: .
v_call: TRBV18
j_call: TRBJ1-6
cdr3_length: 17
d_call: .
cdr3_nt: TGTGCCAGCTCACCTATCAGGGACACCCGCTATAATTCACCCCTCCACTTT
cdr3_aa: CASSPIRDTRYNSPLHF

clone_size: .
v_call: TRBV19
j_call: TRBJ1-1
cdr3_length: 16
d_call: .
cdr3_nt: TGTGCCAGTAGTACAGGACGGCCTAGGGGGGGCACTGAAGCTTTCTTT
cdr3_aa: CASSTGRPRGGTEAFF

clone_size: .
v_call: TRBV30
j_call: TRBJ1-2
cdr3_length: 12
d_call: .
cdr3_nt: TGTGCCTGGAGTTGGGTGAGCTATGGCTACACCTTC
cdr3_aa: CAWSWVSYGYTF

clone_size: .
v_call: TRBV9
j_call: TRBJ2-3
cdr3_length: 13
d_call: .
cdr3_nt: TGTGCCAGCAGCGTAGAACAGGCTGGGACGCAGTATTTT
cdr3_aa: CASSVEQAGTQYF

clone_size: .
v_call: TRBV18
j_call: TRBJ2-5
cdr3_length: 12
d_call: .
cdr3_nt: TGTGCCAGCTCACCGCGGCCAGAGACCCAGTACTTC
cdr3_aa: CASSPRPETQYF

clone_size: .
v_call: TRBV7-9
j_call: TRBJ2-7
cdr3_length: 15
d_call: TRBD2
cdr3_nt: TGTGCCAGCAGCAACGGGGGTACTAGCGGTGAGGAGCAGTACTTC
cdr3_aa: CASSNGGTSGEEQYF

clone_size: .
v_call: TRBV28
j_call: TRBJ2-4
cdr3_length: 13
d_call: TRBD1
cdr3_nt: TGTGCCAGCAACCCCGGACAGGGGGACATTCAGTACTTC
cdr3_aa: CASNPGQGDIQYF

clone_size: .
v_call: TRBV5-1
j_call: TRBJ1-5
cdr3_length: 14
d_call: .
cdr3_nt: TGCGCCAGCAGCTTGGACCTGGGAGATCAGCCCCAGCATTTT
cdr3_aa: CASSLDLGDQPQHF

clone_size: .
v_call: TRBV7-3
j_call: TRBJ2-2
cdr3_length: 18
d_call: TRBD2
cdr3_nt: TGTGCCAGCAGCTTAAAAGGACTAGCGGGAGGGCCCACCGGGGAGCTGTTTTTT
cdr3_aa: CASSLKGLAGGPTGELFF

clone_size: .
v_call: TRBV19
j_call: TRBJ1-4
cdr3_length: 14
d_call: .
cdr3_nt: TGTGCCAGTAGTCTACGGGGTACTAATGAAAAACTGTTTTTT
cdr3_aa: CASSLRGTNEKLFF

clone_size: once
v_call: TRBV6-6
j_call: TRBJ2-7
cdr3_length: 16
d_call: .
cdr3_nt: TGTGCCAGCAGTTACTCGCCGGCAGGGGGACTTCGGGAGCAGTACTTC
cdr3_aa: CASSYSPAGGLREQYF

clone_size: .
v_call: TRBV14
j_call: TRBJ2-5
cdr3_length: 15
d_call: .
cdr3_nt: TGTGCCAGCAGCCAAGAGAGGGGATTTAGGGAGACCCAGTACTTC
cdr3_aa: CASSQERGFRETQYF

clone_size: .
v_call: TRBV5-1
j_call: TRBJ2-6
cdr3_length: 18
d_call: .
cdr3_nt: TGCGCCAGCAGCTTGATTGGGAGTTTGGGATCTGGGGCCAACGTCCTGACTTTC
cdr3_aa: CASSLIGSLGSGANVLTF

clone_size: .
v_call: TRBV5-1
j_call: TRBJ2-2
cdr3_length: 15
d_call: TRBD2
cdr3_nt: TGCGCCAGCAGCTTCGTAGCGGGGTCCACCGGGGAGCTGTTTTTT
cdr3_aa: CASSFVAGSTGELFF

clone_size: .
v_call: TRBV7-9
j_call: TRBJ1-5
cdr3_length: 16
d_call: .
cdr3_nt: TGTGCCAGCAGCTTAGGGGGGGTAGGAGGCAATCAGCCCCAGCATTTT
cdr3_aa: CASSLGGVGGNQPQHF

clone_size: .
v_call: TRBV10-1
j_call: TRBJ2-3
cdr3_length: 13
d_call: .
cdr3_nt: TGCGCCAGCAGTGCAGGGAGCACAGATACGCAGTATTTT
cdr3_aa: CASSAGSTDTQYF

clone_size: .
v_call: TRBV25-1
j_call: TRBJ2-1
cdr3_length: 15
d_call: TRBD2
cdr3_nt: TGTGCCAGCAGTGAAATAGCGGGAGCCTACAATGAGCAGTTCTTC
cdr3_aa: CASSEIAGAYNEQFF

clone_size: .
v_call: TRBV30
j_call: TRBJ2-6
cdr3_length: 18
d_call: TRBD1
cdr3_nt: TGTGCCTGGAGACTCGCCGGGACAGGGTTCTCTGGGGCCAACGTCCTGACTTTC
cdr3_aa: CAWRLAGTGFSGANVLTF

clone_size: .
v_call: TRBV30
j_call: TRBJ1-2
cdr3_length: 12
d_call: .
cdr3_nt: TGTGCCTGGTGGTCAGGGGTAGGCGGCTACACCTTC
cdr3_aa: CAWWSGVGGYTF

clone_size: .
v_call: TRBV6-5
j_call: TRBJ2-4
cdr3_length: 15
d_call: .
cdr3_nt: TGTGCCAGCAGCTCTCAGGGTTTTCTAGGAAACATTCAGTACTTC
cdr3_aa: CASSSQGFLGNIQYF

clone_size: .
v_call: TRBV5-1
j_call: TRBJ2-1
cdr3_length: 17
d_call: TRBD2
cdr3_nt: TGCGCCAGCAGCCAACTAGCGGGGAGTAGCTCCTACAATGAGCAGTTCTTC
cdr3_aa: CASSQLAGSSSYNEQFF

clone_size: .
v_call: TRBV11-2
j_call: TRBJ2-7
cdr3_length: 13
d_call: .
cdr3_nt: TGTGCCAGTAAACCGGGAAATGTCTACGAGCAGTACTTC
cdr3_aa: CASKPGNVYEQYF

clone_size: few
v_call: TRBV2
j_call: TRBJ2-7
cdr3_length: 14
d_call: TRBD2
cdr3_nt: TGTGCCAGCAGTCGACTAGCGGTTACCTACGAGCAGTACTTC
cdr3_aa: CASSRLAVTYEQYF

clone_size: .
v_call: TRBV5-1
j_call: TRBJ2-2
cdr3_length: 14
d_call: TRBD1
cdr3_nt: TGCGCCAGCAGTACAGGGGGCGAGACCGGGGAGCTGTTTTTT
cdr3_aa: CASSTGGETGELFF

clone_size: .
v_call: TRBV28
j_call: TRBJ2-7
cdr3_length: 15
d_call: .
cdr3_nt: TGTGCCAGCAGCCAAGGGTCGATGGGCTCCTACGAGCAGTACTTC
cdr3_aa: CASSQGSMGSYEQYF

clone_size: .
v_call: TRBV28
j_call: TRBJ1-5
cdr3_length: 15
d_call: .
cdr3_nt: TGTGCCACCATCTCGGGTGTCTATAGCAATCAGCCCCAGCATTTT
cdr3_aa: CATISGVYSNQPQHF

clone_size: .
v_call: TRBV11-3
j_call: TRBJ2-3
cdr3_length: 16
d_call: TRBD2
cdr3_nt: TGTGCCAGCAGCGCAACTAGCGGGAGGGGGCGGGATACGCAGTATTTT
cdr3_aa: CASSATSGRGRDTQYF

clone_size: .
v_call: TRBV19
j_call: TRBJ2-3
cdr3_length: 16
d_call: TRBD2
cdr3_nt: TGTGCCAGTAGTAAGGAGCGGGGAACTAGCACAGATACGCAGTATTTT
cdr3_aa: CASSKERGTSTDTQYF